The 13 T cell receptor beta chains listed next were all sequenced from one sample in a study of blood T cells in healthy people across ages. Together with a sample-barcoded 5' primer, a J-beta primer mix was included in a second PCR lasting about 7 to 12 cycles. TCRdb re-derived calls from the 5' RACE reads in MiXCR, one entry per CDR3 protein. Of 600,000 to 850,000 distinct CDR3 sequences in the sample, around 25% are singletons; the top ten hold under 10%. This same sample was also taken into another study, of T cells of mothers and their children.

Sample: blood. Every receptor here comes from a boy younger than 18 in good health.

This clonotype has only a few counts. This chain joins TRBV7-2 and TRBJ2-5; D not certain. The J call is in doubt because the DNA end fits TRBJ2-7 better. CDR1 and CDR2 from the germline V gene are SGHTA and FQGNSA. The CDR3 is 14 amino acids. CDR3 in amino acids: CASSLRIADYEQYF. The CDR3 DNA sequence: TGTGCCAGCAGCTTAAGAATCGCGGACTACGAGCAGTACTTC.

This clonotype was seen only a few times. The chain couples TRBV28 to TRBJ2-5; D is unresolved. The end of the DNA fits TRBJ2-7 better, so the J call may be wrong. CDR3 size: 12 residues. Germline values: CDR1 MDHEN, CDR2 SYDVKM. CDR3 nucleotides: TGTGCCAGCAGTGGGCGAATCGCCGAGCAGTACTTC. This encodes CASSGRIAEQYF.

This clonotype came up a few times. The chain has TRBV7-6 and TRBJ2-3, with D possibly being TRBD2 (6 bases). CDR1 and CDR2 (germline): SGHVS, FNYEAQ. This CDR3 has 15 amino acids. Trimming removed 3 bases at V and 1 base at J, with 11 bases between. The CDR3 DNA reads TGTGCCAGCAGCTTCTCTCCGGGGGGCACAGATACGCAGTATTTT. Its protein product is CASSFSPGGTDTQYF.

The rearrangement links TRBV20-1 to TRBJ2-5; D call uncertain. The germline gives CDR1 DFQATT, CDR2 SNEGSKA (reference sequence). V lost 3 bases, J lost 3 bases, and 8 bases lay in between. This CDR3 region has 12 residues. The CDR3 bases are TGCAGTGCTAGTAACAGTGAAGAGACCCAGTACTTC. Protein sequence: CSASNSEETQYF.

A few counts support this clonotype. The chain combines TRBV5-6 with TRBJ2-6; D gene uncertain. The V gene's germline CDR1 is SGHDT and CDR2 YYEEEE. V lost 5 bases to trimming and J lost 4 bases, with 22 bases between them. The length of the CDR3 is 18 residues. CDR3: CASRTEVRGKAGANVLTF. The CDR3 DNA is TGTGCCAGCAGGACTGAGGTGAGAGGAAAGGCGGGGGCCAACGTCCTGACTTTC.

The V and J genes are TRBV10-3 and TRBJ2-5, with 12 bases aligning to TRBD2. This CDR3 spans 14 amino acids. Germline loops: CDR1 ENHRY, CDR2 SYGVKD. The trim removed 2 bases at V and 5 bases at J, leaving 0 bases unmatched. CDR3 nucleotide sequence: TGTGCCATCAGTGAGGGACTAGCGGGGGAGACCCAGTACTTC. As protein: CAISEGLAGETQYF.

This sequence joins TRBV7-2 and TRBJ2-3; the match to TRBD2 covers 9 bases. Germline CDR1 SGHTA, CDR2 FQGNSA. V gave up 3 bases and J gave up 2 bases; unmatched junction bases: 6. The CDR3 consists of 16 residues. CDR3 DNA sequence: TGTGCCAGCAGCTTGGAAGCGGGGGGCCTCACAGATACGCAGTATTTT. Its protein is CASSLEAGGLTDTQYF.

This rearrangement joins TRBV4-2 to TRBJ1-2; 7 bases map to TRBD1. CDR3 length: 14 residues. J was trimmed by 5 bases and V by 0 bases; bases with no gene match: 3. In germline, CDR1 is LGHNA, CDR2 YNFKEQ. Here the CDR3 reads CASSQEETGYGYTF. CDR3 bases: TGTGCCAGCAGCCAAGAAGAGACAGGGTATGGCTACACCTTC.

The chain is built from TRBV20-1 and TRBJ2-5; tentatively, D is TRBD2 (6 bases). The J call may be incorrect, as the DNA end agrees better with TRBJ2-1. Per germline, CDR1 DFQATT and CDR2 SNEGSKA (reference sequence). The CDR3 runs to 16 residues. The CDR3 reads CSARDSSQTSPNEQFF. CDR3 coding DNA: TGCAGTGCTAGAGATTCCAGCCAAACTAGCCCCAATGAGCAGTTCTTC.

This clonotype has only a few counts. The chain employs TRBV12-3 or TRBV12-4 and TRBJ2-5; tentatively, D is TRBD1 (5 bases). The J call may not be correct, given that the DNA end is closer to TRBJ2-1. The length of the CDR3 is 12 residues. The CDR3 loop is CASTEDNNEQFF. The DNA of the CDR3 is TGTGCCAGCACCGAGGACAATAATGAGCAGTTCTTC.

The CDR3 DNA is TGTGCCACCAGCTTTCACCTCGGGGGGGCCATCCCTTCCAACACAGATACGCAGTATTTT. Translation gives CATSFHLGGAIPSNTDTQYF. The chain joins TRBV15 to TRBJ2-3; 8 bases are shared with TRBD2. The germline gives CDR1 LNHNV, CDR2 YYDKDF (reference sequence). The CDR3 has 20 amino acids. Trimming took 5 bases from V and 2 from J; bases not matched to a gene: 21.

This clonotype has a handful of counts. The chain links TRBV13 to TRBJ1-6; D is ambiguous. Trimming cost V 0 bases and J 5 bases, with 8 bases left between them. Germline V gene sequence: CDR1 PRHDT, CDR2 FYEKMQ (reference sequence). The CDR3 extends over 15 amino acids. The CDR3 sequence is CASSLGTPDNSPLHF. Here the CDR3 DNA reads TGTGCCAGCAGCTTAGGGACCCCGGATAATTCACCCCTCCACTTT. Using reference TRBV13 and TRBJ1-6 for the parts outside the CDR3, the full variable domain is AAGVIQSPRHLIKEKRETATLKCYPIPRHDTVYWYQQGPGQDPQFLISFYEKMQSDKGSIPDRFSAQQFSDYHSELNMSSLELGDSALYFCASSLGTPDNSPLHFGNGTRLTVT.

As DNA, the CDR3 is TGTGCCAGCAGCTTAAGTTCGATCGGGACATATCCCTACGAGCAGTACTTC. Encoded protein: CASSLSSIGTYPYEQYF. The rearrangement joins TRBV11-2 to TRBJ2-7; a possible D gene is TRBD1 (6 bases). CDR3 length: 17 residues. CDR1 and CDR2 (germline): SGHAT, FQNNGV. V dropped 2 bases and J dropped 2 bases, with 19 bases sitting between them.